Listed below are T cell receptor beta chains from one sample, sequenced in a study of shared clonotypes between healthy human individuals. Method: immunoSEQ multiplex PCR; TCRdb's copy keeps in-frame clones and lacks some. The data contain more than 500,000 clones, 90% to 96% of them seen just once; the ten biggest clones take up 0.055% to 0.075%. The sequencing sample was made of naive CD4+ T cells sorted from blood. Every receptor here comes from a woman in her 30s in good health. Each CDR3 is given with its conserved first and last residue. A D gene is named only where the DNA matches it firmly. Only part of the rows carry a size: once, few, many, or a class if the clone is expanded.

J	D	size	V	CDR3	DNA
TRBJ1-4	NA	NA	TRBV28	CASSFKGEKLFF	TGTGCCAGCAGTTTTAAAGGGGAAAAACTGTTTTTT
TRBJ2-7	TRBD1	NA	TRBV27	CASSPRQGGSYEQYF	TGTGCCAGCAGTCCTAGACAGGGTGGATCCTACGAGCAGTACTTC
TRBJ1-3	NA	NA	TRBV5-1	CASSLSGNTIYF	TGCGCCAGCAGCCTTAGTGGAAACACCATATATTTT
TRBJ1-2	NA	NA	TRBV6-5	CASSYSGGINYGYTF	TGTGCCAGCAGTTACTCGGGGGGGATTAACTATGGCTACACCTTC
TRBJ2-5	NA	NA	TRBV7-2	CASSFPSAGQEGTQYF	TGTGCCAGCAGCTTCCCGTCGGCTGGACAGGAGGGGACCCAGTACTTC
TRBJ1-5	NA	NA	TRBV30	CAWSVELGQPQHF	TGTGCCTGGAGTGTAGAATTAGGTCAGCCCCAGCATTTT
TRBJ1-5	NA	few	TRBV7-2	CASSFGGAGNQPQHF	TGTGCCAGCAGCTTCGGGGGGGCTGGCAATCAGCCCCAGCATTTT
TRBJ2-3	NA	NA	TRBV5-1	CASSPGGGGGTDTQYF	TGCGCCAGCAGCCCTGGCGGGGGCGGAGGCACAGATACGCAGTATTTT
TRBJ2-5	NA	NA	TRBV2	CASSGLRGGGETQYF	TGTGCCAGCAGTGGGCTCAGGGGAGGGGGAGAGACCCAGTACTTC
TRBJ2-1	NA	NA	TRBV19	CASRPSSSFYYNEQFF	TGTGCCAGTAGACCGTCGAGCTCCTTCTACTACAATGAGCAGTTCTTC
TRBJ2-7	TRBD1	NA	TRBV4-1	CASSQIQGLAYEQYF	TGCGCCAGCAGCCAGATACAGGGGCTAGCCTACGAGCAGTACTTC
TRBJ2-7	NA	once	TRBV5-1	CASSLTGEGYEQYF	TGCGCCAGCAGCTTGACGGGAGAGGGCTACGAGCAGTACTTC
TRBJ2-7	NA	NA	TRBV5-6	CASSPGDAIYEQYF	TGTGCCAGCAGCCCCGGGGATGCCATTTACGAGCAGTACTTC
TRBJ2-4	NA	NA	TRBV10-3	CAISDSQGLAKNIQYF	TGTGCCATCAGTGACTCACAGGGCTTAGCCAAAAACATTCAGTACTTC
TRBJ2-5	NA	NA	TRBV2	CASSVGGWETQYF	TGTGCCAGCAGTGTTGGAGGGTGGGAGACCCAGTACTTC
TRBJ1-2	NA	NA	TRBV5-1	CASTGVTGHGYTF	TGCGCCAGCACGGGGGTCACAGGGCATGGCTACACCTTC
TRBJ1-4	NA	NA	TRBV4-1	CASSQFGGANEKLFF	TGCGCCAGCAGCCAATTTGGAGGGGCTAATGAAAAACTGTTTTTT
TRBJ2-3	TRBD2	NA	TRBV4-1	CASSQDGLAGTDTQYF	TGCGCCAGCAGCCAAGATGGGCTAGCGGGAACAGATACGCAGTATTTT
TRBJ1-1	NA	NA	TRBV6-6	CASSYLGRNTEAFF	TGTGCCAGCAGTTACCTGGGGCGGAACACTGAAGCTTTCTTT